Presented here are 28 T cell receptor beta chains from one specimen sequenced in a study of blood T cell repertoires in COVID-19. The method was immunoSEQ multiplex PCR; TCRdb's version includes in-frame clones alone and lacks a portion of them. The sample lists around 130,000 clones; roughly 84% were seen once. The source material was peripheral blood. These receptors were obtained from a man in his fifties or sixties with acute or convalescent COVID-19.

CDR3 coding DNA: TGTGCCAGCAGCTTGCTAGGTAGGGGCGCGAACACCGGGGAGCTGTTTTTT. Encoded protein: CASSLLGRGANTGELFF. The rearrangement links TRBV5-5 to TRBJ2-2, with D tentatively TRBD1 (5 bases). The CDR3 loop spans 17 amino acids. Germline V gene data show CDR1 as SGHKS and CDR2 as YYEKEE (reference sequence). V lost 1 base and J lost 0, with 13 bases in between.

V and J are TRBV12-3 or TRBV12-4 and TRBJ1-6; 9 bases fit TRBD1. V lost 8 bases to trimming and J lost 6 bases; unmatched junction nucleotides: 2. The CDR3 runs to 13 residues. The CDR3 nucleotides read TGTGCCAGCGAGGGACAGGGTAATTCACCCCTCCACTTT. It is translated as CASEGQGNSPLHF.

This clone was detected only once. The V gene is TRBV27, the J gene TRBJ2-1; D remains unclear. V was cut by 5 bases and J by 6 bases, with 14 bases left in between. This CDR3 is built from 14 residues. Germline CDR1 MNHEY, CDR2 SMNVEV (reference sequence). In DNA, the CDR3 is TGTGCCAGCAGTCCCCCCAACAGCCCCAATGAGCAGTTCTTC. Its translation is CASSPPNSPNEQFF.

V is TRBV10-3 and J is TRBJ2-3, with a tentative D call TRBD1 (5 bases). CDR3 size: 13 residues. Germline V gene sequence: CDR1 ENHRY, CDR2 SYGVKD. V was pared by 4 bases and J by 5 bases, with 10 bases between. CDR3 nucleotide sequence: TGTGCCATCAGTGGCAGGGCAGAAGATACGCAGTATTTT. Amino acids: CAISGRAEDTQYF.

The chain has TRBV29-1 and TRBJ1-2, with no clear D. V shed 0 bases and J shed 2 bases, with 7 bases lying between them. The CDR3 contains 13 residues. Germline assignment: CDR1 SQVTM and CDR2 ANQGSEA. The CDR3 DNA reads as TGCAGCGTTGAAGAGAGGCAGAACTATGGCTACACCTTC. This translates into CSVEERQNYGYTF.

The chain carries TRBV5-1 and TRBJ2-5; D is uncertain. Germline V gives CDR1 SGHRS, CDR2 YFSETQ. This CDR3 is 13 amino acids long. Trimming removed 4 bases at V and 1 base at J, with 8 bases between. This chain's CDR3 is CASSLPGQETQYF. CDR3 sequence (DNA): TGCGCCAGCAGCCTTCCGGGCCAAGAGACCCAGTACTTC.

The genes are TRBV2 and TRBJ1-3, with D perhaps TRBD1 (5 bases). Germline V gives CDR1 SNHLY, CDR2 FYNNEI. V was trimmed by 6 bases and J by 2 bases, leaving 11 bases between them. The CDR3 length is 14 residues. CDR3 region: CASSSQVTGNTIYF. The CDR3 DNA follows: TGTGCCAGCAGCTCACAGGTTACTGGAAACACCATATATTTT.

The V gene is TRBV10-3, the J gene TRBJ1-1, with a possible D match to TRBD1 (6 bases). V lost 9 bases and J lost 8, with 16 bases in between. The germline CDR1 and CDR2 sequences are ENHRY and SYGVKD. The CDR3 covers 12 residues. The CDR3 DNA reads as TGTGCCATTTCAGGGGCGAATGAGGAAGCTTTCTTT. This sequence encodes CAISGANEEAFF.

The chain is built from TRBV25-1 and TRBJ1-2; possible D gene TRBD1, 6 bases. Germline CDR1 and CDR2: MGHDK and SYGVNS. With 1 base removed from V and 7 bases from J, the gap between germline ends came to 16 bases. The CDR3 spans 15 residues. Written as DNA, the CDR3 is TGTGCCAGCAGTGAATGGGGGAAAGGGGGTGCTGGCTACACCTTC. Residues: CASSEWGKGGAGYTF.

J is TRBJ1-5 and V is TRBV5-1; D is undetermined. Per the germline V gene, CDR1 is SGHRS and CDR2 is YFSETQ. The CDR3 runs 15 residues. Trimming left V 0 bases short and J 2 bases short, with 9 bases between. In nucleotides, the CDR3 is TGCGCCAGCAGCTTGGACGGGGTGGGCAATCAGCCCCAGCATTTT. Translated: CASSLDGVGNQPQHF.

The chain recombines TRBV28 with TRBJ2-7, with D perhaps TRBD2 (6 bases). Germline CDR1 reads MDHEN; CDR2 reads SYDVKM. The CDR3 sequence is 15 residues long. The V end lost 5 bases, the J end lost 3 bases, and 17 bases lay between the germline ends. CDR3 region: CASSPLPGLSYEQYF. DNA of the CDR3: TGTGCCAGCAGTCCCTTACCGGGACTCAGCTACGAGCAGTACTTC.

This clone was counted only a few times. V usage is TRBV7-9 and J usage is TRBJ2-2; 9 nucleotides agree with TRBD2. The V segment lost 5 bases and the J segment 5 bases; nucleotides outside the gene matches: 12. This CDR3 has 17 residues. Germline V lookup: CDR1 SEHNR, CDR2 FQNEAQ (reference sequence). The CDR3 here is CASSTRSSGVETGELFF. Written as DNA, the CDR3 is TGTGCCAGCAGCACCCGGTCTAGCGGGGTCGAGACCGGGGAGCTGTTTTTT.

The CDR3 sequence is CASSSGGVRSPLHF. CDR3 bases: TGTGCCAGCAGTTCGGGGGGGGTTCGGTCACCCCTCCACTTT. This chain connects TRBV6-5 to TRBJ1-6, with D possibly being TRBD1 (5 bases). Per germline, CDR1 MNHEY and CDR2 SVGAGI. Between the trimmed V and J ends, which lost 4 bases and 10 bases, there was a span of 14 bases. The CDR3 extends over 14 amino acids.

This rearrangement joins TRBV28 to TRBJ1-4, with no clear D. The CDR3 loop spans 14 amino acids. V was pared by 3 bases and J by 8 bases, with 13 bases between. Germline V lookup: CDR1 MDHEN, CDR2 SYDVKM. CDR3 sequence reads: CASSLGGPSEKLFF. For the CDR3, the DNA is TGTGCCAGCAGTTTGGGCGGGCCCTCAGAAAAACTGTTTTTT.

The gene calls are TRBV2 and TRBJ2-5, with D maybe TRBD2 (6 bases). With 7 bases removed from V and 0 bases from J, the gap between germline ends came to 12 bases. The CDR3 length is 14 residues. Germline lookup yields CDR1 SNHLY and CDR2 FYNNEI. The CDR3 DNA reads as TGTGCCAGCATGCGTGGGAGGAACCAAGAGACCCAGTACTTC. This gives the protein CASMRGRNQETQYF.

The chain has TRBV28 and TRBJ1-2; 11 bases agree with TRBD1. CDR1 and CDR2 from the germline V gene are MDHEN and SYDVKM. This CDR3 contains 15 residues. V gave up 8 bases and J gave up 5 bases; unmatched junction bases: 10. The CDR3 spells CASRGQGVLEYGYTF. The CDR3 DNA reads as TGTGCCAGCCGGGGACAGGGGGTTTTAGAGTATGGCTACACCTTC.

The chain recombines TRBV5-1 with TRBJ1-1; no clear D gene. The ends were cut back, 0 bases at V and 4 bases at J, with 7 bases in the middle. The germline V gene encodes CDR1 SGHRS and CDR2 YFSETQ. This CDR3 is 13 amino acids long. The CDR3 DNA sequence: TGCGCCAGCAGCTTGGGGGAGGCCACTGAAGCTTTCTTT. This translates into CASSLGEATEAFF.

This rearrangement joins TRBV4-1 to TRBJ2-2; the match to TRBD2 covers 7 bases. Germline CDR1 and CDR2: MGHRA and YSYEKL. CDR3 length: 15 residues. After removal of 5 bases from V and 2 bases from J, the junction contained 5 bases not matched to a gene. Written as DNA, the CDR3 is TGCGCCAGCAGCGCGCTAGCGGACAACACCGGGGAGCTGTTTTTT. Its translation: CASSALADNTGELFF.

V usage is TRBV10-2 and J usage is TRBJ1-6; D perhaps matches TRBD1 (5 bases). The CDR3 is made up of 14 amino acids. Germline CDR1 reads WSHSY; CDR2 reads SAAADI. The ends were cut back, 6 bases at V and 11 bases at J, with 17 bases in the middle. The CDR3 DNA reads TGCGCCAGCAGAGAAGATCCGGCGGGGGCACCCCTCCACTTT. It is translated as CASREDPAGAPLHF.

This clone is a singleton in its sample. The rearrangement links TRBV4-3 to TRBJ2-1; D might be TRBD1 (6 bases). Germline CDR1 is LGHNA and CDR2 is YSLEER. Deletions cut 1 base from V and 1 base from J, with 20 bases between. The CDR3 length is 19 residues. CDR3 sequence (DNA): TGCGCCAGCAGCCAAGGAACATACAGGGTTCAGGGGTCCTACAATGAGCAGTTCTTC. This sequence encodes CASSQGTYRVQGSYNEQFF.

The CDR3 DNA reads TGTGCCAGCAGCTTAGGAGACTCCTCAGATACGCAGTATTTT. This codes for CASSLGDSSDTQYF. This chain links TRBV7-2 with TRBJ2-3; D is unresolved. The germline gives CDR1 SGHTA, CDR2 FQGNSA. Trimming took 1 base from V and 4 from J, leaving 9 bases between them. This CDR3 has 14 amino acids.

V usage is TRBV7-2 and J usage is TRBJ2-3; 10 bases map to TRBD2. CDR3 length: 17 residues. After removal of 0 bases from V and 4 bases from J, the junction contained 7 bases not matched to a gene. Germline V CDR1 and CDR2: SGHTA, FQGNSA. CDR3 loop: CASSLAASGSGADTQYF. CDR3 DNA sequence: TGTGCCAGCAGCTTAGCGGCTAGCGGGAGTGGGGCAGATACGCAGTATTTT.

V usage is TRBV14 and J usage is TRBJ2-1; possible D gene TRBD2, 6 bases. The germline CDR1 and CDR2 sequences are SGHDN and FVKESK. This CDR3 is 14 amino acids long. The germline V and J ends were trimmed by 3 bases and 0 bases, with 6 bases remaining between them. Here the CDR3 reads CASSHGSSYNEQFF. The CDR3 coding sequence is TGTGCCAGCAGCCACGGGAGCTCCTACAATGAGCAGTTCTTC.

The chain joins TRBV29-1 to TRBJ1-1; possibly TRBD1 for D (6 bases). Germline lookup yields CDR1 SQVTM and CDR2 ANQGSEA. This CDR3 has 13 residues. V was shortened by 7 bases and J by 3 bases, with 15 bases between the two germline ends. CDR3 loop: CSASLGGDTEAFF. CDR3 coding DNA: TGCAGCGCCTCCCTAGGGGGGGACACTGAAGCTTTCTTT.

With regard to this clone: Distinct nucleotide sequences in the sample also encode this CDR3. The chain is built from TRBV5-1 and TRBJ2-7; D is unresolved. CDR1 is SGHRS, CDR2 YFSETQ, per germline. The V end lost 0 bases, the J end lost 4 bases, and 8 bases lay between the germline ends. CDR3 length: 13 residues. The CDR3 loop is CASSLGLVYEQYF. The DNA for the CDR3 is TGCGCCAGCAGCTTGGGACTCGTATACGAGCAGTACTTC.

This rearrangement joins TRBV27 to TRBJ1-2; 10 bases agree with TRBD1. The V and J ends lost 1 base and 7 bases, in that order; junction bases with no gene match: 6. Germline loops: CDR1 MNHEY, CDR2 SMNVEV (reference sequence). This CDR3 is built from 15 residues. The CDR3 is CASSLLGTGEIGYTF. The CDR3 DNA follows: TGTGCCAGCAGTTTATTGGGGACAGGGGAAATTGGCTACACCTTC.

The rearrangement joins TRBV10-1 to TRBJ2-2, with 10 positions matching TRBD1. The CDR3 totals 18 residues. The ends lost 6 bases at V and 2 bases at J; junction bases unmatched: 12. From germline, CDR1 is WNHNN and CDR2 SYGVQD (reference sequence). This CDR3 is CASSRGPGQGPNTGELFF. DNA of the CDR3: TGCGCCAGCAGCCGAGGACCGGGACAGGGGCCAAACACCGGGGAGCTGTTTTTT.

The rearrangement joins TRBV27 to TRBJ2-7, with 10 positions matching TRBD1. The CDR3 extends over 12 amino acids. J gave up 8 bases and V 8 bases, and 6 bases lay outside the gene matches. CDR1 is MNHEY, CDR2 SMNVEV, per germline (reference sequence). The CDR3, as DNA: TGTGCCAGCGCCCGACAGGGGGCAAAGCAGTACTTC. Amino acids: CASARQGAKQYF.